The 20 T cell receptor beta chains listed next were all sequenced from one sample in a study of graft-versus-host responses after intestinal transplantation. The assay was immunoSEQ multiplex PCR, and TCRdb's table has in-frame clones only and misses some. The profile shows some 70,000 clones, roughly 90% of them singletons. The sequencing here drew on bone marrow, taken approximately 100 weeks after intestinal transplantation. The source of these receptors is a human patient who received an intestinal transplant, so some T cells may come from the graft donor.

CDR3 region: CASSFGPAINEQFF. The DNA for the CDR3 is TGTGCCAGTAGCTTCGGCCCCGCGATCAATGAGCAGTTCTTC. This chain joins TRBV19 and TRBJ2-1; D is undetermined. Germline CDR1 is LNHDA and CDR2 is SQIVND (reference sequence). Trimming took 6 bases from V and 6 from J, leaving 15 bases between them. The CDR3 is 14 amino acids.

This clone was detected a few times. The genes are TRBV18 and TRBJ2-7, with a weak D call TRBD1 (5 bases). Trimming removed 4 bases from V and 2 bases from J, with 12 bases in between. The CDR3 extends over 14 amino acids. Germline values: CDR1 KGHSH, CDR2 LQKENI. CDR3 in DNA: TGTGCCAGCTCACGTGGGGCGCAAACCTACGAGCAGTACTTC. It specifies CASSRGAQTYEQYF.

V gene TRBV10-3 combines with J gene TRBJ2-5, with D possibly being TRBD1 (6 bases). CDR1 and CDR2 (germline): ENHRY, SYGVKD. This CDR3 has 15 residues. Between the trimmed V and J ends, which lost 3 bases and 3 bases, there was a span of 14 bases. The CDR3 coding sequence is TGTGCCATCAGTGACCCTTCGACAGGAAAAGAGACCCAGTACTTC. It codes for CAISDPSTGKETQYF.

The chain uses TRBV2 and TRBJ2-1; 10 nucleotides align to TRBD2. Trimming removed 8 bases from V and 10 bases from J; junction bases left unmatched: 8. The CDR3 has 13 residues. Germline V gene lookup returns CDR1 SNHLY and CDR2 FYNNEI. The CDR3 here is CASGLAGVREQFF. The CDR3 nucleotides read TGTGCCAGCGGCCTAGCGGGAGTGAGAGAGCAGTTCTTC.

The J gene is TRBJ2-7, the V gene TRBV11-2; D may be TRBD1 (6 bases). Looked up from germline, CDR1 is SGHAT and CDR2 is FQNNGV. The CDR3 is 14 amino acids. The V and J ends lost 4 bases and 3 bases respectively, with 13 bases between them. CDR3 loop: CASSSPWTDYEQYF. As DNA, the CDR3 is TGTGCCAGCAGCTCCCCTTGGACAGACTACGAGCAGTACTTC.

This chain links TRBV28 with TRBJ2-7; maybe TRBD1 (5 bases). The V end lost 6 bases, the J end lost 8 bases, and 11 bases lay between the germline ends. The CDR3 has 11 residues. Germline CDR1 MDHEN, CDR2 SYDVKM. CDR3 region: CASRRTGQQYF. CDR3 DNA sequence: TGTGCCAGCAGACGAACAGGCCAGCAGTACTTC.

This chain joins TRBV6-5 and TRBJ2-7; TRBD2 might be the D (6 bases). Germline V gives CDR1 MNHEY, CDR2 SVGAGI. The V and J ends lost 4 bases and 0 bases respectively, with 13 bases between them. The CDR3 loop spans 15 amino acids. The CDR3 DNA is TGTGCCAGCAGTTCACCGGGGCGGGACTCCTACGAGCAGTACTTC. Encoded protein: CASSSPGRDSYEQYF.

The chain couples TRBV27 to TRBJ2-2; no firm D call. V shed 4 bases and J shed 1 base, with 7 bases lying between them. Per germline, CDR1 MNHEY and CDR2 SMNVEV (reference sequence). There are 14 residues in the CDR3. The CDR3 spells CASSWLGNTGELFF. CDR3 nucleotide sequence: TGTGCCAGCAGTTGGTTGGGGAACACCGGGGAGCTGTTTTTT.

J is TRBJ2-5 and V is TRBV7-9; D gene uncertain. V was trimmed by 1 base and J by 6 bases, leaving 15 bases between them. CDR1 is SEHNR, CDR2 FQNEAQ, per germline (reference sequence). CDR3 length: 15 residues. CDR3 sequence (DNA): TGTGCCAGCAGCTTAGTTCTCGGGTTGGGCCAGACCCAGTACTTC. It yields the protein CASSLVLGLGQTQYF.

The chain combines TRBV5-1 with TRBJ1-4; 7 bases match TRBD1. Germline V lookup: CDR1 SGHRS, CDR2 YFSETQ. This CDR3 contains 14 residues. The trim removed 4 bases at V and 3 bases at J, leaving 3 bases unmatched. The CDR3 region is CASSQRGPNEKLFF. For the CDR3, the DNA is TGCGCCAGCAGCCAGAGGGGGCCTAATGAAAAACTGTTTTTT. Based on the CDR3 plus reference TRBV5-1 and TRBJ1-4, the full variable domain is KAGVTQTPRYLIKTRGQQVTLSCSPISGHRSVSWYQQTPGQGLQFLFEYFSETQRNKGNFPGRFSGRQFSNSRSEMNVSTLELGDSALYLCASSQRGPNEKLFFGSGTQLSVL.

The V call is TRBV7-6, the J call TRBJ1-5; D unclear. The length of the CDR3 is 17 residues. V lost 1 base to trimming and J lost 0 bases, with 13 bases between them. CDR1 and CDR2 from the germline V gene are SGHVS and FNYEAQ. As DNA, the CDR3 is TGTGCCAGCAGCTTAGGTCCCCCAGGCTATAGCAATCAGCCCCAGCATTTT. Encoded protein: CASSLGPPGYSNQPQHF.

The chain uses TRBV6-6 and TRBJ1-5; TRBD1 agrees at 7 bases. J lost 3 bases, V lost 5 bases, and 7 bases had no gene match. The CDR3 length is 15 residues. Germline V gives CDR1 MNHNY, CDR2 SVGAGI (reference sequence). CDR3 nucleotides: TGTGCCAGCAGTAGACAGGGATCCTTCAATCAGCCCCAGCATTTT. Translated, it gives CASSRQGSFNQPQHF.

This chain uses TRBV9 with TRBJ1-6; a possible D gene is TRBD1 (5 bases). CDR3 length equals 13 residues. Trimming took 4 bases from V and 7 from J, leaving 9 bases between them. The germline CDR1 and CDR2 sequences are SGDLS and YYNGEE. The CDR3 spells CASSPRQNSPLHF. The CDR3, as DNA: TGTGCCAGCAGCCCGCGACAGAATTCACCCCTCCACTTT.

J is TRBJ2-1 and V is TRBV9, with no clear D. CDR3 length equals 17 residues. Trimming pared 0 bases from V and 6 bases from J, leaving 19 bases between. CDR1 and CDR2 from the germline V gene are SGDLS and YYNGEE. CDR3 amino acids: CASSVAPSGVAGNEQFF. The DNA for the CDR3 is TGTGCCAGCAGCGTAGCCCCCTCTGGAGTAGCCGGCAATGAGCAGTTCTTC.

The chain joins TRBV6-6 to TRBJ1-2, with TRBD1 identical over 8 bases. V shed 5 bases and J 7 bases; nucleotides not matched to a gene: 6. The germline CDR1 and CDR2 sequences are MNHNY and SVGAGI (reference sequence). The CDR3 totals 13 residues. The CDR3 reads CASSGTGISGYTF. CDR3 coding DNA: TGTGCCAGCAGTGGGACAGGAATCAGTGGCTACACCTTC.

The chain links TRBV6-5 to TRBJ2-5; a weak D match, TRBD1 (6 bases). There are 14 residues in the CDR3. With 5 bases removed from V and 1 base from J, the gap between germline ends came to 11 bases. Germline V gene lookup returns CDR1 MNHEY and CDR2 SVGAGI. CDR3 DNA: TGTGCCAGCAGTCACGACAGGTTCCAAGAGACCCAGTACTTC. It yields the protein CASSHDRFQETQYF.

The rearrangement joins TRBV11-2 to TRBJ2-1, with 7 bases identical to TRBD2. The CDR3 extends over 13 amino acids. CDR1 SGHAT and CDR2 FQNNGV come from the germline V gene. The V segment lost 7 bases and the J segment 9 bases; nucleotides outside the gene matches: 9. The DNA of the CDR3 is TGTGCCAGCAAGTGGACTAGTTCAGTTGAGCAGTTCTTC. Its translation: CASKWTSSVEQFF.

The chain is built from TRBV27 and TRBJ1-6; no firm D call. V was trimmed by 1 base and J by 0 bases, leaving 4 bases between them. There are 15 residues in the CDR3. Germline CDR1 reads MNHEY; CDR2 reads SMNVEV (reference sequence). The CDR3 here is CASSLWFSYNSPLHF. Written as DNA, the CDR3 is TGTGCCAGCAGTTTATGGTTCTCCTATAATTCACCCCTCCACTTT.

This clone was counted a few times. V and J are TRBV7-9 and TRBJ2-7, with 9 bases fitting TRBD2. This CDR3 has 15 amino acids. Looked up from germline, CDR1 is SEHNR and CDR2 is FQNEAQ (reference sequence). J gave up 0 bases and V 4 bases, and 4 bases lay outside the gene matches. The CDR3, as DNA: TGTGCCAGCAGCTGGATAGCGGGAGCCTCCTACGAGCAGTACTTC. Translation: CASSWIAGASYEQYF. The variable domain in full, completed from reference TRBV7-9 and TRBJ2-7, reads DTGVSQNPRHKITKRGQNVTFRCDPISEHNRLYWYRQTLGQGPEFLTYFQNEAQLEKSRLLSDRFSAERPKGSFSTLEIQRTEQGDSAMYLCASSWIAGASYEQYFGPGTRLTVT.

V usage is TRBV7-9 and J usage is TRBJ2-7; 9 nucleotides agree with TRBD1. Germline-derived CDR1 and CDR2 are SEHNR and FQNEAQ (reference sequence). The J segment lost 2 bases and the V segment lost 4 bases, leaving 9 bases of the junction unmatched. The CDR3 contains 16 residues. Here the CDR3 reads CASSSTDYRGPYEQYF. The CDR3 nucleotides read TGTGCCAGCAGCTCAACCGACTACAGGGGGCCCTACGAGCAGTACTTC.